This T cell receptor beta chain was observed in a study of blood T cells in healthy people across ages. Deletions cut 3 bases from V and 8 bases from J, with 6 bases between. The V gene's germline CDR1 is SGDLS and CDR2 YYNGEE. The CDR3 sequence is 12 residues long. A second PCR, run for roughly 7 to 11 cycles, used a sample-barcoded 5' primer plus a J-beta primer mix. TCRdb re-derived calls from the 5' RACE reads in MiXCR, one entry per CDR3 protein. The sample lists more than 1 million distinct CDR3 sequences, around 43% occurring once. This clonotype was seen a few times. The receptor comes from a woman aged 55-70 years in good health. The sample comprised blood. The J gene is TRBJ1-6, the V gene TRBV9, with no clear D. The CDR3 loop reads CASSERDSPLHF. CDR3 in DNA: TGTGCCAGCAGCGAGAGGGATTCACCCCTCCACTTT.